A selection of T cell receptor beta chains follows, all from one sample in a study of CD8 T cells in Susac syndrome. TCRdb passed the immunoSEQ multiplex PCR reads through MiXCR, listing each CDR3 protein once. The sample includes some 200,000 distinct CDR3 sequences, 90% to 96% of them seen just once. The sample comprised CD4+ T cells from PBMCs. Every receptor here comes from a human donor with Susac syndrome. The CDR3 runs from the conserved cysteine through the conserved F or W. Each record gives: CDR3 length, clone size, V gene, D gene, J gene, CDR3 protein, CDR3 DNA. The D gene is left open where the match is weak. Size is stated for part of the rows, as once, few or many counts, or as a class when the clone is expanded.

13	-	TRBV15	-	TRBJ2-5	CAARAGYQETQYF	TGTGCCGCCAGGGCCGGGTACCAAGAGACCCAGTACTTC
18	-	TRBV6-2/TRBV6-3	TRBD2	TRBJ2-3	CASSEQRTGRGGQDTQYF	TGTGCCAGCAGCGAACAACGAACGGGGCGGGGGGGCCAAGATACGCAGTATTTT
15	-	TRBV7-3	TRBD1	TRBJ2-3	CASSPRQGATDTQYF	TGTGCCAGCAGCCCAAGACAGGGGGCGACAGATACGCAGTATTTT
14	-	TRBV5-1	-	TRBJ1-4	CASSPKTGNEKLFF	TGCGCCAGCAGCCCAAAAACAGGGAATGAAAAACTGTTTTTT
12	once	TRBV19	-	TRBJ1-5	CASPTENQPQHF	TGTGCCAGTCCGACAGAAAATCAGCCCCAGCATTTT
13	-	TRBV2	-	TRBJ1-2	CASTTGSFYGYTF	TGTGCCAGTACAACGGGATCCTTCTATGGCTACACCTTC
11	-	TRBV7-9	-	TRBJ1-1	CASLRDTEAFF	TGTGCCTCCCTCAGGGACACTGAAGCTTTCTTT
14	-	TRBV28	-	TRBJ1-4	CASGGDPSNEKLFF	TGTGCCAGCGGGGGCGACCCGAGCAATGAAAAACTGTTTTTT
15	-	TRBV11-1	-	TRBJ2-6	CASSAWDGGANVLTF	TGTGCCAGCAGCGCCTGGGATGGTGGGGCCAACGTCCTGACTTTC
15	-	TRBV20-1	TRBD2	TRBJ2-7	CSAYNNLAGNYEQYF	TGCAGTGCCTATAATAACCTAGCGGGGAATTACGAGCAGTACTTC
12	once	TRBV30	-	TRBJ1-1	CAWSIVIQRAFF	TGTGCCTGGAGTATTGTTATTCAAAGGGCTTTCTTT
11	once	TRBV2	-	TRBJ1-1	CASSWHSEAFF	TGTGCCAGCAGTTGGCACAGTGAAGCTTTCTTT
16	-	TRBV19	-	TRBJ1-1	CASRMGGLSPNTEAFF	TGTGCCAGTAGGATGGGTGGTTTAAGCCCGAACACTGAAGCTTTCTTT
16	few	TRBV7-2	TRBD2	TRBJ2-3	CASSLTGGGGTDTQYF	TGTGCCAGCAGCTTAACCGGGGGGGGCGGCACAGATACGCAGTATTTT
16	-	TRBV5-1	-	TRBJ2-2	CASSFGAGRNTGELFF	TGCGCCAGCAGCTTCGGGGCGGGGAGGAACACCGGGGAGCTGTTTTTT
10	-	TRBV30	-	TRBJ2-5	CAWSQETQYF	TGTGCCTGGTCCCAAGAGACCCAGTACTTC
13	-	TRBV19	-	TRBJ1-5	CASSRESNQPQHF	TGTGCCAGTAGTAGGGAAAGCAATCAGCCCCAGCATTTT
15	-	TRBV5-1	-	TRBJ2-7	CASRARYTDYYEQYF	TGCGCCAGCAGGGCCCGGTACACCGATTACTACGAGCAGTACTTC
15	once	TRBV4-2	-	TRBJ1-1	CASSQERGRYTEAFF	TGTGCCAGCAGCCAAGAGCGGGGGCGGTACACTGAAGCTTTCTTT
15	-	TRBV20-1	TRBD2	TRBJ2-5	CSARGTSGAQETQYF	TGCAGTGCTAGGGGGACTAGCGGGGCCCAAGAGACCCAGTACTTC
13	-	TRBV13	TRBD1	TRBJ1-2	CASSFRGIGDYTF	TGTGCCAGCAGCTTCAGGGGGATCGGGGACTACACCTTC
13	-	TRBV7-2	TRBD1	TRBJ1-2	CASKDRGRRGYTF	TGTGCCAGCAAGGACAGGGGACGTAGGGGCTACACCTTC
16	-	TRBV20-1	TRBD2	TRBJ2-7	CSARKPLAGGTYEQYF	TGCAGTGCTAGAAAGCCCCTAGCGGGGGGTACCTACGAGCAGTACTTC
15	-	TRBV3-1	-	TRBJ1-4	CASSTWTGINEKLFF	TGTGCCAGCAGCACCTGGACCGGCATTAATGAAAAACTGTTTTTT